This T cell receptor (beta chain) was recovered during a study of CXCR3 chemokines and chemotherapy response in bladder cancer. Per germline, CDR1 SGHTA and CDR2 FQGNSA. The CDR3 contains 13 residues. V shed 3 bases and J 3 bases; nucleotides not matched to a gene: 1. In this sample, this clonotype is medium-sized (0.01 to 0.1%). From the PCR reads, TCRdb called clonotypes with MiXCR, one entry per CDR3 protein. The sample holds roughly 3,000 distinct CDR3 sequences, around 11% seen once. Sampling was carried out from a patient whose treatment included neoadjuvant chemotherapy. The chain is built from TRBV7-2 and TRBJ2-7; 8 bases fit TRBD2. The origin of this receptor is a human donor with bladder cancer that responded to neoadjuvant chemotherapy. CDR3 region: CASSFGGGYEQYF. In nucleotides, the CDR3 is TGTGCCAGCAGCTTCGGGGGGGGCTACGAGCAGTACTTC.